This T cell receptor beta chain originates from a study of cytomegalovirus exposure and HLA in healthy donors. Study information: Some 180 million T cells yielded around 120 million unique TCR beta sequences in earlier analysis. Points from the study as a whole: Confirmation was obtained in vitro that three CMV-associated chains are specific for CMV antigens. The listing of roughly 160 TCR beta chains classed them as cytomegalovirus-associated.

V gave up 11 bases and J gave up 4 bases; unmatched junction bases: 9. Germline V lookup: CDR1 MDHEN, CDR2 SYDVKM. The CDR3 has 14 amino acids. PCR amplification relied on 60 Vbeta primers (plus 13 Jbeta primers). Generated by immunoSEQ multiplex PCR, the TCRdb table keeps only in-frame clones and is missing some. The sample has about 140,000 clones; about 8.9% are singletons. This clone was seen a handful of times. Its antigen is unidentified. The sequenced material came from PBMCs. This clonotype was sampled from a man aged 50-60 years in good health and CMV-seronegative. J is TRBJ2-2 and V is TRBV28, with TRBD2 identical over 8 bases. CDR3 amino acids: CASCAGGPTGELFF. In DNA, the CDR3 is TGTGCCTCATGTGCGGGAGGCCCCACCGGGGAGCTGTTTTTT.